These 16 T cell receptor beta chains were sequenced from one sample in a study of shared clonotypes between healthy human individuals. Produced via immunoSEQ multiplex PCR; TCRdb's table is partial and in-frame only. The top ten hold roughly 13% of the sample, which has about 450,000 clones, 70% to 80% seen once. Sequenced sample: PBMCs. The receptors were sampled from a middle-aged woman in good health. Some clones in this sample may be carry-over from other donors' samples.

Of note for this clone: This sequence is one base from a far larger clone and is likely a read error. This rearrangement joins TRBV30 to TRBJ1-5, with D uncertain. CDR3 length: 13 amino acids. V lost 2 bases, J lost 0 bases, and 5 bases lay in between. Germline V gene sequence: CDR1 GTSNPN, CDR2 SVGIG (reference sequence). DNA for the CDR3: TGTGCCTGGAGTACGGATAGCAATCAGCCCCAGCATTTT. This sequence encodes CAWSTDSNQPQHF.

V and J are TRBV30 and TRBJ2-7; 9 bases are shared with TRBD1. V trimming: 2 bases; J trimming: 6 bases; junction bases outside the gene matches: 8. Germline CDR1 GTSNPN, CDR2 SVGIG (reference sequence). The CDR3 runs 14 residues. The CDR3, as DNA: TGTGCCTGGAGTTTAGGACAGGGGAGGCTCGAGCAGTACTTC. This translates into CAWSLGQGRLEQYF.

This clone came up a few times. The chain joins TRBV6-1 to TRBJ2-7; 10 bases agree with TRBD2. The CDR3 runs to 15 residues. Germline CDR1 MNHNS, CDR2 SASEGT. The ends lost 1 base at V and 6 bases at J; junction bases unmatched: 6. The CDR3 spells CASSEDSSGSSEQYF. DNA of the CDR3: TGTGCCAGCAGTGAAGATTCTAGCGGGAGTAGCGAGCAGTACTTC.

The chain recombines TRBV28 with TRBJ1-5; perhaps TRBD1 as D (5 bases). The germline V gene has CDR1 MDHEN and CDR2 SYDVKM. The CDR3 is 14 residues long. V was trimmed by 7 bases and J by 7 bases, leaving 17 bases between them. CDR3: CASISGTWGQPQHF. Here the CDR3 DNA reads TGTGCCAGCATCAGCGGGACTTGGGGGCAGCCCCAGCATTTT.

This clone was observed a single time. The V gene is TRBV13, the J gene TRBJ1-4, with TRBD1 matching over 7 bases. Looked up from germline, CDR1 is PRHDT and CDR2 is FYEKMQ (reference sequence). The CDR3 consists of 15 residues. Germline trimming cut 5 bases from V and 2 bases from J; bases unmatched to any gene: 5. CDR3 protein: CASSKTGATNEKLFF. The CDR3 coding sequence is TGTGCCAGCAGCAAAACAGGGGCCACTAATGAAAAACTGTTTTTT.

In the case of this clone: Other DNA variants within this sample encode the same CDR3. This chain uses TRBV28 with TRBJ2-6; D unclear. The CDR3 has 15 amino acids. The germline V gene encodes CDR1 MDHEN and CDR2 SYDVKM. V lost 3 bases, J lost 0 bases, and 6 bases lay in between. This CDR3 is CASSFSLSGANVLTF. The CDR3 DNA sequence: TGTGCCAGCAGTTTCAGTCTCTCTGGGGCCAACGTCCTGACTTTC.

The rearrangement links TRBV5-1 to TRBJ2-5; TRBD1 agrees at 8 bases. There are 14 residues in the CDR3. Trimming removed 0 bases from V and 4 bases from J; junction bases left unmatched: 2. Germline CDR1 reads SGHRS; CDR2 reads YFSETQ. CDR3 bases: TGCGCCAGCAGCTTGGGCCAGGGGGCAGAGACCCAGTACTTC. It encodes CASSLGQGAETQYF.

The chain couples TRBV18 to TRBJ2-1; TRBD2 aligns across 8 bases. This CDR3 is 18 amino acids long. The V and J ends lost 0 bases and 0 bases, in that order; junction bases with no gene match: 7. Germline values: CDR1 KGHSH, CDR2 LQKENI. The CDR3 coding sequence is TGTGCCAGCTCACCACCGCTGGCTAGCGGGTACTCCTACAATGAGCAGTTCTTC. Its translation is CASSPPLASGYSYNEQFF.

This clone has only a few counts. The gene calls are TRBV6-1 and TRBJ1-5, with D possibly matching TRBD1 (5 bases). V lost 4 bases and J 2 bases, leaving 9 bases between the germline ends. Looked up from germline, CDR1 is MNHNS and CDR2 is SASEGT. The CDR3 totals 14 residues. In DNA form, the CDR3 reads TGTGCCAGCAGTGGTCGGGGGGGCAATCAGCCCCAGCATTTT. Amino acids: CASSGRGGNQPQHF.

V and J are TRBV2 and TRBJ1-2; TRBD1 aligns across 8 bases. This CDR3 spans 14 amino acids. Looked up from germline, CDR1 is SNHLY and CDR2 is FYNNEI. V gave up 4 bases and J gave up 4 bases; unmatched junction bases: 5. The CDR3 region is CASSGLTGVYGYTF. The DNA of the CDR3 is TGTGCCAGCAGTGGGCTGACAGGGGTCTATGGCTACACCTTC.

This clone was observed a handful of times. V usage is TRBV5-1 and J usage is TRBJ2-5; 10 nucleotides align to TRBD2. Unmatched junction bases numbered 3, after V lost 0 bases and J lost 7 bases. CDR1 and CDR2 from the germline V gene are SGHRS and YFSETQ. The CDR3 is 14 amino acids. The CDR3 region is CASSLDASGGTQYF. CDR3 DNA sequence: TGCGCCAGCAGCTTGGACGCTAGCGGGGGGACCCAGTACTTC.

Here the CDR3 DNA reads TGTGCCAGTACCCTCGGAGGGGGCAGGGGACCACTTTATACCTACAATGAGCAGTTCTTC. Protein sequence: CASTLGGGRGPLYTYNEQFF. The V and J genes are TRBV9 and TRBJ2-1, with D maybe TRBD1 (7 bases). V dropped 8 bases and J dropped 2 bases, with 32 bases sitting between them. CDR1 is SGDLS, CDR2 YYNGEE, per germline. The CDR3 is made up of 20 amino acids. The variable domain in full, completed from reference TRBV9 and TRBJ2-1, reads DSGVTQTPKHLITATGQRVTLRCSPRSGDLSVYWYQQSLDQGLQFLIQYYNGEERAKGNILERFSAQQFPDLHSELNLSSLELGDSALYFCASTLGGGRGPLYTYNEQFFGPGTRLTVL.

J is TRBJ1-3 and V is TRBV15; D is undetermined. Deletions cut 5 bases from V and 0 bases from J, with 11 bases between. Germline values: CDR1 LNHNV, CDR2 YYDKDF (reference sequence). This CDR3 spans 15 amino acids. The CDR3 region is CATSGYQFSGNTIYF. CDR3 DNA: TGTGCCACCAGCGGATACCAGTTCTCTGGAAACACCATATATTTT.

The CDR3 bases are TGTGCCAGCAGTTTATCAGGGGGCGATCAGCCCCAGCATTTT. Its translation: CASSLSGGDQPQHF. This chain joins TRBV27 and TRBJ1-5; TRBD1 matches 7 bases. The junction had 1 base not matched to a gene; V was cut back by 0 bases and J by 5 bases. The germline V gene has CDR1 MNHEY and CDR2 SMNVEV (reference sequence). The length of the CDR3 is 14 residues.

The V gene is TRBV2, the J gene TRBJ2-5; maybe TRBD2 (6 bases). V was clipped by 3 bases and J by 14 bases, with 10 bases between them. The CDR3 covers 10 residues. Germline V gives CDR1 SNHLY, CDR2 FYNNEI. The CDR3 region has the DNA TGTGCCAGCAGTGATGGGGGGTTATACTTC. Its protein is CASSDGGLYF.

This chain uses TRBV27 with TRBJ2-4; D could derive from TRBD1 or TRBD2 (7 bases each). The V gene lost 0 bases and the J gene lost 6 bases, with 15 bases spanning the gap. The CDR3 runs to 16 residues. The germline V gene has CDR1 MNHEY and CDR2 SMNVEV (reference sequence). Here the CDR3 reads CASSLSMAGGGNIQYF. Here the CDR3 DNA reads TGTGCCAGCAGTTTATCGATGGCAGGGGGGGGAAACATTCAGTACTTC.